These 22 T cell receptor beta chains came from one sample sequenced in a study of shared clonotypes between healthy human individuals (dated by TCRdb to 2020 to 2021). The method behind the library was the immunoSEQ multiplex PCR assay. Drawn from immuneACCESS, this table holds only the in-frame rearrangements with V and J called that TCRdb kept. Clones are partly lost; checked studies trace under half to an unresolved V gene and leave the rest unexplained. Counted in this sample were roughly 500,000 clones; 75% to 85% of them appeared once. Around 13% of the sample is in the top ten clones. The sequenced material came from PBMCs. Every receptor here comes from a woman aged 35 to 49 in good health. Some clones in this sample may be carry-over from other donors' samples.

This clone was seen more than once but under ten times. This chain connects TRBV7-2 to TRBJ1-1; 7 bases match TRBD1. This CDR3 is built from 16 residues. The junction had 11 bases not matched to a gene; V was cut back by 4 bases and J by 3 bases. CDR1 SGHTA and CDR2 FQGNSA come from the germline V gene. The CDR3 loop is CASSSYPRTGHTEAFF. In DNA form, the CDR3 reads TGTGCCAGCAGCTCCTACCCTCGGACAGGACACACTGAAGCTTTCTTT.

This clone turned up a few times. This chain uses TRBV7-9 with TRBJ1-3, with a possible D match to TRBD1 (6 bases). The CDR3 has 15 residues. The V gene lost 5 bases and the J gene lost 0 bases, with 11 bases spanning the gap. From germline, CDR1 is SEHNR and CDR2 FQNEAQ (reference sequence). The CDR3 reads CASSPGQNSGNTIYF. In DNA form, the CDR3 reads TGTGCCAGCAGCCCAGGACAGAACTCTGGAAACACCATATATTTT.

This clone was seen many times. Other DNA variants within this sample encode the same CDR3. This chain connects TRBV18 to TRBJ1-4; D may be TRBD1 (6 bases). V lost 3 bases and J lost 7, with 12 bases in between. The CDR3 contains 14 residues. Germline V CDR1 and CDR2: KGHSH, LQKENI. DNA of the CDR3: TGTGCCAGCTCACCCCAAGGGGGAGGTGAAAAACTGTTTTTT. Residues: CASSPQGGGEKLFF. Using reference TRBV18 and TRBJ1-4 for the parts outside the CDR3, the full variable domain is NAGVMQNPRHLVRRRGQEARLRCSPMKGHSHVYWYRQLPEEGLKFMVYLQKENIIDESGMPKERFSAEFPKEGPSILRIQQVVRGDSAAYFCASSPQGGGEKLFFGSGTQLSVL.

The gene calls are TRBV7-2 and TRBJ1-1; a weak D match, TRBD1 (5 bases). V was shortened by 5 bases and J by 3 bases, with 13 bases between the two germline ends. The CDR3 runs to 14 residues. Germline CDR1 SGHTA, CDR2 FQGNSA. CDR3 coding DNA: TGTGCCAGCAGCAGGCCGGGGGGTTACACTGAAGCTTTCTTT. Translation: CASSRPGGYTEAFF.

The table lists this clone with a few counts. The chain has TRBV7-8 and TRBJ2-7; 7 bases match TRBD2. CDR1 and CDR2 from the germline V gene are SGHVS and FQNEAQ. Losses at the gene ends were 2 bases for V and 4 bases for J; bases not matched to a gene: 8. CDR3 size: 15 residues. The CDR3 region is CASSLRRGGQYEQYF. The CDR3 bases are TGTGCCAGCAGCTTACGTCGGGGAGGGCAGTACGAGCAGTACTTC.

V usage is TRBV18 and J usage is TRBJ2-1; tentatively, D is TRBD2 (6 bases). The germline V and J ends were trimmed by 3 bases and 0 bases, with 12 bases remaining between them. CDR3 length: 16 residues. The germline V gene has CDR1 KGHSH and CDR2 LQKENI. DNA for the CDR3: TGTGCCAGCTCACCCGGGACTGTAAGCTCCTACAATGAGCAGTTCTTC. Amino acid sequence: CASSPGTVSSYNEQFF. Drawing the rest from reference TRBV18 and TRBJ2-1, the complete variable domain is NAGVMQNPRHLVRRRGQEARLRCSPMKGHSHVYWYRQLPEEGLKFMVYLQKENIIDESGMPKERFSAEFPKEGPSILRIQQVVRGDSAAYFCASSPGTVSSYNEQFFGPGTRLTVL.

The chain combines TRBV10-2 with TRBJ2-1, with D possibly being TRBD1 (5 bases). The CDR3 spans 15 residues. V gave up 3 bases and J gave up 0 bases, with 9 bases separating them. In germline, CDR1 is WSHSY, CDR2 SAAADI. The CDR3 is CASSDPGISYNEQFF. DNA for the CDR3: TGCGCCAGCAGTGATCCAGGGATCTCCTACAATGAGCAGTTCTTC.

The DNA of the CDR3 is TGTGCCAGCAGCTTAGCGCTGGTTGTAGCCGGGGAGCTGTTTTTT. It codes for CASSLALVVAGELFF. The J gene is TRBJ2-2, the V gene TRBV7-9; D is undetermined. The CDR3 covers 15 residues. Germline CDR1 and CDR2: SEHNR and FQNEAQ (reference sequence). V shed 0 bases and J shed 6 bases, with 11 bases lying between them.

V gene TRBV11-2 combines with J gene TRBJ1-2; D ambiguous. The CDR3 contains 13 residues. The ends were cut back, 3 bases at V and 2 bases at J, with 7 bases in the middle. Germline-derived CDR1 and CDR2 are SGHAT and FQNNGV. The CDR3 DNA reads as TGTGCCAGCAGCTTTCGAGGGAACTATGGCTACACCTTC. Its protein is CASSFRGNYGYTF.

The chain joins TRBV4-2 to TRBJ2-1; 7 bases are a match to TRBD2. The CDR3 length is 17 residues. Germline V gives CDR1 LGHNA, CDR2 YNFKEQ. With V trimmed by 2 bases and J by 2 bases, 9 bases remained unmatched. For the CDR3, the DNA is TGTGCCAGCAGCCAAACACTTAGCGGGTCTGCCTACAATGAGCAGTTCTTC. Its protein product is CASSQTLSGSAYNEQFF.

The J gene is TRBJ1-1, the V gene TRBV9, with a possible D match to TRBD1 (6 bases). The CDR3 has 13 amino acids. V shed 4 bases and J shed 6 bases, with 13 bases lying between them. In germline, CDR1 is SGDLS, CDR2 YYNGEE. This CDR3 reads CASSPTQGSEAFF. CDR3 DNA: TGTGCCAGCAGCCCTACACAGGGTTCTGAAGCTTTCTTT.

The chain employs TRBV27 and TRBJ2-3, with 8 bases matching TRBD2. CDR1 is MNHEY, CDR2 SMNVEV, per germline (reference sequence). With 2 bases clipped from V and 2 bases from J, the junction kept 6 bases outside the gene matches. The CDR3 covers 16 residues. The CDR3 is CASSLGVSGITDTQYF. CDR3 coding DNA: TGTGCCAGCAGTTTAGGGGTTAGCGGGATCACAGATACGCAGTATTTT.

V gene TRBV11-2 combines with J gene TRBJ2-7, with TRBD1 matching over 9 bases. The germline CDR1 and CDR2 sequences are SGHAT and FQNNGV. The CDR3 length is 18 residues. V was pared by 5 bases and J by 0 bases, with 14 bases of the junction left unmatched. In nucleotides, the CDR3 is TGTGCCAGCAGCCCGGTCAACAGGGGGCGCAGGACCTCCTACGAGCAGTACTTC. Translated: CASSPVNRGRRTSYEQYF.

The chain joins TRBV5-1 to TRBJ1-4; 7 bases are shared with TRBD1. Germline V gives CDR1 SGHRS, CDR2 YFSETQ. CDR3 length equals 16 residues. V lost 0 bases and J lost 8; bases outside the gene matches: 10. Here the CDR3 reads CASSLEFNRGEEKLFF. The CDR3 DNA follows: TGCGCCAGCAGCTTGGAATTCAACAGGGGAGAAGAAAAACTGTTTTTT.

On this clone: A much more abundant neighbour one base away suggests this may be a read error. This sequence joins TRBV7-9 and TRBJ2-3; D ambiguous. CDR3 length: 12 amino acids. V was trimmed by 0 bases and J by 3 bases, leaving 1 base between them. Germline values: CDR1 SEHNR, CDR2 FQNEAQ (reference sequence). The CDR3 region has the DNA TGTGCCAGCAGCTTAGCGACAGATACGCAGTATTTT. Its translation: CASSLATDTQYF.

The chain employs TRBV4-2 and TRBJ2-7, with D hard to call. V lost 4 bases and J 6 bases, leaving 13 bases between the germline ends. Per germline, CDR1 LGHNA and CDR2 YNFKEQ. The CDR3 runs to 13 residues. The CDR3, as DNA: TGTGCCAGCAGCCGACACAATGAACCCGAGCAGTACTTC. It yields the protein CASSRHNEPEQYF.

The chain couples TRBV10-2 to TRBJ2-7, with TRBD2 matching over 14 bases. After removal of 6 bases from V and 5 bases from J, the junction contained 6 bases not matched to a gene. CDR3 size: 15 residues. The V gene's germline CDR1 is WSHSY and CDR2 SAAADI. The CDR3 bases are TGCGCCAGCAGCGCGGGACTAGCGGGAGCTCACGAGCAGTACTTC. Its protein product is CASSAGLAGAHEQYF.

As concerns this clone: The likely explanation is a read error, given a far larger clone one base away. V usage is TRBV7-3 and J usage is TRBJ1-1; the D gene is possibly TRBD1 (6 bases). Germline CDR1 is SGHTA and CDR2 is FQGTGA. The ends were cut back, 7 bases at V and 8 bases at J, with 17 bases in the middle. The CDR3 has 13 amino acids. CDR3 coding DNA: TGTGCCAGCAACATTCTCAGGGGCGGAGAAGCTTTCTTT. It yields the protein CASNILRGGEAFF. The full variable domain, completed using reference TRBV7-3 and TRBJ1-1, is GAGVSQTPSNKVTEKGKYVELRCDPISGHTALYWYRQSLGQGPEFLIYFQGTGAADDSGLPNDRFFAVRPEGSVSTLKIQRTERGDSAVYLCASNILRGGEAFFGQGTRLTVV.

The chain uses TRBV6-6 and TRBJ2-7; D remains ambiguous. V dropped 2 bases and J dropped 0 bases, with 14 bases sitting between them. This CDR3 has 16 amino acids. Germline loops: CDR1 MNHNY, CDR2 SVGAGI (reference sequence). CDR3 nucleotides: TGTGCCAGCAGTTACGGGTACGGCAGAAGCTCCTACGAGCAGTACTTC. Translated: CASSYGYGRSSYEQYF.

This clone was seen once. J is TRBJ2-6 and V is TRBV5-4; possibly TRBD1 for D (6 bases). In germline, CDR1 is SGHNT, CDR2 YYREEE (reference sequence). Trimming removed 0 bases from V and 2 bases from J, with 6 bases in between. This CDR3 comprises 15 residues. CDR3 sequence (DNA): TGTGCCAGCAGCTTGGAGGGGGCTGGGGCCAACGTCCTGACTTTC. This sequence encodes CASSLEGAGANVLTF.

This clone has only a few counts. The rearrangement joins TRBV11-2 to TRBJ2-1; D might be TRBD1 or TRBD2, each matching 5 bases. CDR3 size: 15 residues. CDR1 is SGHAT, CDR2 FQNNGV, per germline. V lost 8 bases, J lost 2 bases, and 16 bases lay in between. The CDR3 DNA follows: TGTGCCAGCTCCCGGGACCTACCTACCTACAATGAGCAGTTCTTC. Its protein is CASSRDLPTYNEQFF.

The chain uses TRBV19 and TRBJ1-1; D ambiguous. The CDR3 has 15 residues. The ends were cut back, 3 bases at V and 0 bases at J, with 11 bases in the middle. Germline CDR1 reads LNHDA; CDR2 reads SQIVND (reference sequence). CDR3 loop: CASSIVTVMNTEAFF. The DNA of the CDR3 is TGTGCCAGTAGTATTGTTACAGTAATGAACACTGAAGCTTTCTTT.